The clone carrying this T cell receptor (beta chain) has at least ten counts. These data come from a study of T-cell reconstitution after alpha-beta-depleted transplantation in children. Germline CDR1 LGHNA, CDR2 YNFKEQ. This CDR3 is built from 16 residues. The germline V and J ends were trimmed by 0 bases and 0 bases, with 11 bases remaining between them. The library targeted TCRbeta and was prepared with unique molecular identifiers. TCRdb reanalysed the PCR reads using MiXCR and keeps one entry per CDR3 protein. The table records about 500,000 distinct CDR3 sequences, roughly 33% of them present only once.

The chain is built from TRBV4-2 and TRBJ1-2, with D unclear. This TCR derives from a human donor who donated a stem cell graft to a child with aplastic anemia. This specimen was PBMCs from the stem cell graft donor, taken from the stem cell graft. CDR3 sequence: CASSQERAGANYGYTF. The CDR3 region has the DNA TGTGCCAGCAGCCAAGAGCGCGCCGGTGCTAACTATGGCTACACCTTC.